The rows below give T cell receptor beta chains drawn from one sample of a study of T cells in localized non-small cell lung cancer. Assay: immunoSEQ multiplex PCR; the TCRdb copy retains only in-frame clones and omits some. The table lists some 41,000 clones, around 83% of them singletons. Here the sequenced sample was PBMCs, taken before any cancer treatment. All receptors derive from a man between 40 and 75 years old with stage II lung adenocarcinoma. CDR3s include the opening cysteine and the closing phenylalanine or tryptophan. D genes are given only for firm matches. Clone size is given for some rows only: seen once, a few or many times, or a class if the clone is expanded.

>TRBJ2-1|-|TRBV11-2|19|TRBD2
CASSLALGLGLAGGNEQFF
TGTGCCAGCAGCTTAGCGCTGGGGCTGGGACTAGCGGGTGGGAATGAGCAGTTCTTC
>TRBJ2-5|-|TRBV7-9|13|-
CASSWGIQETQYF
TGTGCCAGCAGCTGGGGGATTCAAGAGACCCAGTACTTC
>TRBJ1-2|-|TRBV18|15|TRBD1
CASSTGGDSSYGYTF
TGTGCCAGCTCCACAGGGGGCGACTCCTCCTATGGCTACACCTTC
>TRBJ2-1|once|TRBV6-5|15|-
CASSQQGSRHNEQFF
TGTGCCAGCAGCCAGCAGGGCAGTAGGCACAATGAGCAGTTCTTC
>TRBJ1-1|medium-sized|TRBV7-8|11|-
CASSFGTEAFF
TGTGCCAGCAGCTTTGGGACTGAAGCTTTCTTT
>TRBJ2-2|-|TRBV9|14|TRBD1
CASSVTGGPGELFF
TGTGCCAGCAGCGTGACAGGGGGGCCCGGGGAGCTGTTTTTT
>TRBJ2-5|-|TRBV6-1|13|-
CASRAGAGLTKYF
TGTGCCAGCAGGGCCGGAGCAGGGCTGACAAAATACTTC
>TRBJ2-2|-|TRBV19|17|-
CASSISPGQMNTGELFF
TGTGCCAGTAGTATAAGCCCCGGACAGATGAACACCGGGGAGCTGTTTTTT
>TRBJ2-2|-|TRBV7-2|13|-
CASSPREAGELFF
TGTGCCAGCAGCCCCAGGGAGGCCGGGGAGCTGTTTTTT
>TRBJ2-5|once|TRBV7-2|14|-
CASSLPRGWETQYF
TGTGCCAGCAGCTTACCCCGTGGTTGGGAGACCCAGTACTTC
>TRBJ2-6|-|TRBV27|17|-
CASSFRGGTSGANVLTF
TGTGCCAGCAGTTTTCGGGGTGGTACCTCTGGGGCCAACGTCCTGACTTTC
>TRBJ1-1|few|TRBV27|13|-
CASSVGGHTEAFF
TGTGCCAGTAGTGTCGGGGGGCACACTGAAGCTTTCTTT
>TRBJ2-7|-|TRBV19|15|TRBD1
CASKLGTASAYEQYF
TGTGCCAGTAAATTGGGGACAGCCTCCGCCTACGAGCAGTACTTC
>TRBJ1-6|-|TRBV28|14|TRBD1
CASTGQGYNSPLHF
TGTGCCAGCACCGGACAGGGATATAATTCACCCCTCCACTTT
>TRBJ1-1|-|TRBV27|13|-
CASSFFGGTEAFF
TGTGCCAGCAGTTTCTTCGGGGGGACTGAAGCTTTCTTT
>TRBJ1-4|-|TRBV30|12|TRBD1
CAWIQGAGKLFF
TGTGCCTGGATACAGGGGGCGGGAAAACTGTTTTTT
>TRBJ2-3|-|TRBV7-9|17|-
CASSQPSDLLSTDTQYF
TGTGCCAGCAGCCAGCCCTCGGACCTACTTTCGACAGATACGCAGTATTTT
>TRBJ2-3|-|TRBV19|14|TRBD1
CASSTRDRGDTQYF
TGTGCCAGTAGTACCCGGGACAGGGGGGATACGCAGTATTTT
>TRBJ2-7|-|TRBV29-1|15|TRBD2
CSVVGARGGNHEQYF
TGCAGCGTTGTGGGGGCCCGGGGGGGTAACCACGAGCAGTACTTC
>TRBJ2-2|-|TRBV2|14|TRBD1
CASRQGTNTGELFF
TGTGCCAGCAGACAGGGGACGAACACCGGGGAGCTGTTTTTT
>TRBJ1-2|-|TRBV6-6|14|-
CASSWGLTNYGYTF
TGTGCAAGCAGTTGGGGGCTCACTAACTATGGCTACACCTTC
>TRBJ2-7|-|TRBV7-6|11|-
CAVQWGNEQYF
TGTGCCGTTCAGTGGGGGAACGAGCAGTACTTC
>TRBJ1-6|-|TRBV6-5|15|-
CASSGLMAGISPLHF
TGTGCCAGCAGTGGCCTAATGGCCGGAATTTCACCCCTCCACTTT
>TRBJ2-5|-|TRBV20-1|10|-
CSARHETQYF
TGCAGTGCTAGACACGAGACCCAGTACTTC
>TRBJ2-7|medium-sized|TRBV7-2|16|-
CASSLAVGRGTYEQYF
TGTGCCAGCAGCTTAGCGGTGGGGCGAGGAACCTACGAGCAGTACTTC
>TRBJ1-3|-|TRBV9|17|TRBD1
CASSVAHRGGSGNTIYF
TGTGCCAGCAGCGTAGCCCACAGGGGAGGTTCCGGAAACACCATATATTTT
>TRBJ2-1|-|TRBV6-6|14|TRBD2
CASSLAGAYNEQFF
TGTGCCAGCAGTTTAGCGGGAGCCTACAATGAGCAGTTCTTC
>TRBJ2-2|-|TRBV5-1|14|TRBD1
CASTRDRAIGELFF
TGCGCCAGCACCAGGGACAGGGCTATCGGGGAGCTGTTTTTT
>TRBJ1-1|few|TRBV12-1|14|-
CASSQTGASTEAFF
TGTGCCAGCAGTCAGACAGGGGCTAGCACTGAAGCTTTCTTT
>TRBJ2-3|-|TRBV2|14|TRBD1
CASRQGRWTDTQYF
TGTGCCAGCAGACAGGGGCGGTGGACAGATACGCAGTATTTT
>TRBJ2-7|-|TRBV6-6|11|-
CASSSIGEQYF
TGTGCCAGCAGTTCTATCGGCGAGCAGTACTTC
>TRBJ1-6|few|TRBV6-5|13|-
CATRGQGDSPLHF
TGTGCAACACGAGGGCAGGGAGATTCACCCCTCCACTTT
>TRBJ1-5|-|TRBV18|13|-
CASRWDSNQPQHF
TGTGCCAGTCGGTGGGATAGCAATCAGCCCCAGCATTTT
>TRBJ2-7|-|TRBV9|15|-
CASSAEPLRVYEQYF
TGTGCCAGCAGCGCTGAGCCCCTCAGGGTTTACGAGCAGTACTTC
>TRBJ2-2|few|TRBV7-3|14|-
CASSLTPVAGELFF
TGTGCCAGCAGCTTAACGCCGGTGGCCGGGGAGCTGTTTTTT
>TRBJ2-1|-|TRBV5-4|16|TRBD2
CASSLDQRGGYNEQFF
TGTGCCAGCAGCTTGGACCAGCGGGGGGGCTACAATGAGCAGTTCTTC
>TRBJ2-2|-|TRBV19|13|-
CASKERYTGELFF
TGTGCCAGTAAGGAGCGGTACACCGGGGAGCTGTTTTTT
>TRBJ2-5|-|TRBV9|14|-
CASSVGPRGETQYF
TGTGCCAGCAGCGTAGGTCCGCGGGGAGAGACCCAGTACTTC
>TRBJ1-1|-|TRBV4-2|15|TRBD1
CASSQGTGVRSEAFF
TGTGCCAGCAGCCAAGGGACAGGGGTACGTAGTGAAGCTTTCTTT
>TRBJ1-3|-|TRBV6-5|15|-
CASSYSGDSGNTIYF
TGTGCCAGCAGTTACTCGGGCGACTCTGGAAACACCATATATTTT
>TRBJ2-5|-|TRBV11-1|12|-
CASSLEGGTQYF
TGTGCCAGCAGCTTAGAGGGGGGGACCCAGTACTTC
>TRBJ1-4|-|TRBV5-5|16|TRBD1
CASSLVGAQGDEKLFF
TGTGCCAGCAGCTTGGTTGGAGCACAGGGGGATGAAAAACTGTTTTTT
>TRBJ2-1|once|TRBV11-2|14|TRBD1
CASSWDSYNNEQFF
TGTGCCAGCAGCTGGGACAGCTACAACAATGAGCAGTTCTTC
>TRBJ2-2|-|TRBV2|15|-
CASSEPSPNTGELFF
TGTGCCAGCAGTGAACCCAGCCCTAACACCGGGGAGCTGTTTTTT
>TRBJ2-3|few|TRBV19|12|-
CASGRGTDTQYF
TGTGCCAGTGGGCGGGGCACAGATACGCAGTATTTT
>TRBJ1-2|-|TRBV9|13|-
CASSVGDHYGYTF
TGTGCCAGCAGCGTAGGGGATCACTATGGCTACACCTTC
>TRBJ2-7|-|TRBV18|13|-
CASSTRNSYEQYF
TGTGCCAGCTCAACCCGCAACTCCTACGAGCAGTACTTC